The rows below give T cell receptor beta chains drawn from one sample of a study of T cell responses to AZD1222 COVID-19 vaccine. Sequencing was performed with immunoSEQ multiplex PCR; in TCRdb, only in-frame clones are kept and a portion is missing. The sample holds 95,000 to 150,000 clones; roughly 82% are singletons and the top ten take roughly a quarter. The sample was peripheral blood, taken 28 days after the second AZD1222 dose. Receptors originate from an adult who received the AZD1222 COVID-19 vaccine. Each CDR3 is given with its conserved first and last residue. The D gene is left open where the match is weak. Expanded clones get a size class; other rows say once, few or many, or leave the size out.

J: TRBJ1-1
V: TRBV7-9
size: -
D: -
CDR3: CASSLPMNTEAFF
DNA: TGTGCCAGCAGCCTACCCATGAACACTGAAGCTTTCTTT

J: TRBJ1-1
V: TRBV6-5
size: few
D: TRBD1
CDR3: CASRDQGAETEAFF
DNA: TGTGCTTCCAGGGATCAGGGGGCCGAAACTGAAGCTTTCTTT

J: TRBJ1-1
V: TRBV11-2
size: few
D: -
CDR3: CASSPRTLGAEAFF
DNA: TGTGCCAGCAGCCCGAGGACCCTGGGCGCTGAAGCTTTCTTT

J: TRBJ2-3
V: TRBV3-1/TRBV3-2
size: -
D: TRBD2
CDR3: CASSQDWGGVGGDTQYF
DNA: TGTGCCAGCAGCCAAGATTGGGGAGGGGTAGGCGGTGATACGCAGTATTTT

J: TRBJ2-7
V: TRBV28
size: few
D: -
CDR3: CASKSGRYEQYF
DNA: TGTGCCAGCAAGTCTGGTAGGTACGAGCAGTACTTC

J: TRBJ1-2
V: TRBV5-1
size: -
D: -
CDR3: CASSREVNRQVPNYGYTF
DNA: TGCGCCAGCAGTCGAGAGGTGAATAGACAGGTTCCTAACTATGGCTACACCTTC

J: TRBJ2-1
V: TRBV3-1/TRBV3-2
size: -
D: TRBD1
CDR3: CASSHADRVKQFF
DNA: TGTGCCAGCAGCCATGCTGACAGGGTGAAGCAGTTCTTC

J: TRBJ2-3
V: TRBV5-8
size: -
D: -
CDR3: CASSLGLLGDTQYF
DNA: TGTGCCAGCAGCCTGGGACTTCTCGGAGATACGCAGTATTTT

J: TRBJ1-3
V: TRBV5-1
size: once
D: -
CDR3: CASSSGPSSGNTIYF
DNA: TGCGCCAGCAGTTCTGGACCCAGCTCTGGAAACACCATATATTTT

J: TRBJ2-7
V: TRBV2
size: -
D: TRBD1
CDR3: CASSDQGARYEQYF
DNA: TGTGCCAGCAGTGACCAGGGGGCGAGGTACGAGCAGTACTTC

J: TRBJ1-1
V: TRBV4-2
size: -
D: -
CDR3: CASRTRGSTEAFF
DNA: TGTGCCAGCAGGACCCGAGGTAGCACTGAAGCTTTCTTT

J: TRBJ1-2
V: TRBV6-5
size: -
D: -
CDR3: CASSSLGDWGRYTF
DNA: TGTGCCAGCAGTTCCTTGGGAGATTGGGGACGCTACACCTTC

J: TRBJ2-7
V: TRBV4-1
size: few
D: TRBD1
CDR3: CASSQAPGGEQYF
DNA: TGCGCCAGCAGCCAAGCCCCAGGGGGCGAGCAGTACTTC

J: TRBJ1-2
V: TRBV2
size: -
D: TRBD1
CDR3: CASSEGQGELSNYGYTF
DNA: TGTGCCAGCAGTGAAGGACAGGGGGAACTCTCGAACTATGGCTACACCTTC

J: TRBJ2-7
V: TRBV4-2
size: -
D: TRBD1
CDR3: CASSQDDRGGLEEYF
DNA: TGTGCCAGCAGCCAGGACGACAGGGGCGGCTTGGAGGAGTACTTC

J: TRBJ2-3
V: TRBV9
size: -
D: -
CDR3: CASSNRADTQYF
DNA: TGTGCCAGCAGCAACAGAGCAGATACGCAGTATTTT

J: TRBJ1-2
V: TRBV19
size: -
D: TRBD1
CDR3: CASSTRQGGGYTF
DNA: TGTGCCAGTAGTACGCGACAGGGAGGGGGCTACACCTTC

J: TRBJ1-2
V: TRBV15
size: -
D: -
CDR3: CATSGQGGYGYTF
DNA: TGTGCCACCAGCGGTCAGGGTGGGTATGGCTACACCTTC

J: TRBJ2-7
V: TRBV25-1
size: -
D: TRBD1
CDR3: CASSDLGQGVHEQYF
DNA: TGTGCCAGCAGTGACCTAGGACAGGGCGTCCACGAGCAGTACTTC

J: TRBJ1-4
V: TRBV7-2
size: -
D: -
CDR3: CASSLDGAVEKLFF
DNA: TGTGCCAGCAGCTTAGATGGGGCAGTGGAAAAACTGTTTTTT

J: TRBJ2-3
V: TRBV29-1
size: once
D: -
CDR3: CSVRGRADSSTDTQYF
DNA: TGCAGCGTTCGGGGAAGGGCAGACTCTAGCACAGATACGCAGTATTTT

J: TRBJ1-2
V: TRBV6-5
size: -
D: -
CDR3: CASRAPQSYGYTF
DNA: TGTGCCAGCAGGGCTCCCCAGTCCTATGGCTACACCTTC

J: TRBJ2-2
V: TRBV11-2
size: many
D: -
CDR3: CASSLIYTGELFF
DNA: TGTGCCAGCAGCTTGATCTACACCGGGGAGCTGTTTTTT

J: TRBJ2-7
V: TRBV10-3
size: few
D: TRBD1
CDR3: CAISEGQAGVGEQYF
DNA: TGTGCCATCAGTGAGGGACAGGCCGGGGTCGGGGAGCAGTACTTC

J: TRBJ2-7
V: TRBV7-2
size: once
D: TRBD2
CDR3: CASSLSGGQYEQYF
DNA: TGTGCCAGCAGCTTGAGCGGGGGCCAATACGAGCAGTACTTC

J: TRBJ2-3
V: TRBV5-1
size: -
D: -
CDR3: CASSLDTDTQYF
DNA: TGCGCCAGCAGCTTAGATACAGATACGCAGTATTTT

J: TRBJ1-2
V: TRBV5-4
size: few
D: TRBD1
CDR3: CASSLDPADRGPGYGYTF
DNA: TGTGCCAGCAGCTTGGATCCCGCGGACAGGGGGCCGGGGTATGGCTACACCTTC

J: TRBJ1-3
V: TRBV6-5
size: few
D: -
CDR3: CASSYDRSTGNTIYF
DNA: TGTGCCAGCAGTTACGACAGGTCGACTGGAAACACCATATATTTT

J: TRBJ2-4
V: TRBV12-3/TRBV12-4
size: -
D: -
CDR3: CASSPKDVQYF
DNA: TGTGCCAGCAGTCCAAAGGATGTCCAGTACTTC

J: TRBJ1-2
V: TRBV7-7
size: -
D: -
CDR3: CASSALPRGRKGYTF
DNA: TGTGCTAGCAGCGCTCTACCGAGAGGGAGGAAGGGCTACACCTTC

J: TRBJ1-4
V: TRBV7-2
size: -
D: -
CDR3: CASSLTGRHATNEKLFF
DNA: TGTGCTAGCAGCTTAACGGGCAGGCATGCAACTAATGAAAAACTGTTTTTT

J: TRBJ2-1
V: TRBV5-1
size: once
D: -
CDR3: CASSLDVGNEQFF
DNA: TGCGCCAGCAGCTTGGACGTGGGGAATGAGCAGTTCTTC

J: TRBJ1-2
V: TRBV28
size: -
D: -
CDR3: CASSQQGRLRGYTF
DNA: TGTGCCAGCAGCCAACAGGGAAGATTACGTGGCTACACCTTC

J: TRBJ1-1
V: TRBV19
size: -
D: -
CDR3: CASSIERLNTEAFF
DNA: TGTGCCAGTAGTATAGAACGGTTAAACACTGAAGCTTTCTTT

J: TRBJ2-1
V: TRBV5-1
size: -
D: TRBD1
CDR3: CASSPTEDRAGRRFGSYNEQFF
DNA: TGCGCCAGCAGCCCCACGGAGGACAGGGCCGGTAGGCGATTCGGGTCCTACAATGAGCAGTTCTTC

J: TRBJ2-7
V: TRBV2
size: -
D: -
CDR3: CASRLGALASYEQYF
DNA: TGTGCCAGCAGGTTAGGGGCCCTCGCTTCCTACGAGCAGTACTTC

J: TRBJ1-1
V: TRBV6-1
size: few
D: -
CDR3: CASSGYGGTEAFF
DNA: TGTGCCAGCAGTGGATATGGGGGGACTGAAGCTTTCTTT

J: TRBJ1-4
V: TRBV7-9
size: -
D: TRBD1
CDR3: CASSHGQVGWSTNEKLFF
DNA: TGTGCCAGCAGCCACGGACAGGTTGGGTGGTCGACTAATGAAAAACTGTTTTTT

J: TRBJ2-5
V: TRBV5-1
size: -
D: TRBD2
CDR3: CASSSGLAGVETQYF
DNA: TGCGCCAGCAGCTCCGGACTAGCGGGGGTAGAGACCCAGTACTTC

J: TRBJ1-2
V: TRBV2
size: -
D: -
CDR3: CASRGPYIALYTF
DNA: TGTGCCAGCAGAGGTCCGTACATAGCCCTCTACACCTTC

J: TRBJ1-5
V: TRBV27
size: once
D: TRBD1
CDR3: CASRRDTGVLNQPQHF
DNA: TGTGCCAGCAGGCGCGATACAGGGGTTCTTAATCAGCCCCAGCATTTT

J: TRBJ1-5
V: TRBV7-2
size: -
D: -
CDR3: CASSSQGKGSNQPQHF
DNA: TGTGCCAGCAGCTCCCAGGGGAAAGGAAGCAATCAGCCCCAGCATTTT

J: TRBJ1-2
V: TRBV6-5
size: -
D: -
CDR3: CASKDHNYGYTF
DNA: TGTGCCAGCAAAGATCATAACTATGGCTACACCTTC

J: TRBJ2-1
V: TRBV4-3
size: -
D: -
CDR3: CASSQDGISPYNEQFF
DNA: TGCGCCAGCAGCCAAGATGGGATTTCTCCCTACAATGAGCAGTTCTTC

J: TRBJ1-4
V: TRBV6-6
size: -
D: TRBD1
CDR3: CASTDRTNEKLFF
DNA: TGTGCCAGCACGGACAGGACTAATGAAAAACTGTTTTTT

J: TRBJ2-2
V: TRBV6-2/TRBV6-3
size: -
D: -
CDR3: CASSYLGTNTGELFF
DNA: TGTGCCAGCAGTTACCTGGGAACTAACACCGGGGAGCTGTTTTTT

J: TRBJ1-5
V: TRBV20-1
size: few
D: -
CDR3: CSASPGDGNQPQHF
DNA: TGCAGTGCTAGTCCGGGGGACGGCAATCAGCCCCAGCATTTT

J: TRBJ1-5
V: TRBV6-2/TRBV6-3
size: -
D: -
CDR3: CASSYGIGNQPQHF
DNA: TGTGCCAGCAGTTACGGTATTGGCAATCAGCCCCAGCATTTT

J: TRBJ2-5
V: TRBV6-2/TRBV6-3
size: -
D: TRBD2
CDR3: CASSPTSGGTQETQYF
DNA: TGTGCCAGCAGTCCGACTAGCGGGGGGACTCAAGAGACCCAGTACTTC

J: TRBJ1-2
V: TRBV3-1/TRBV3-2
size: few
D: -
CDR3: CASSQDSTGRGGYTF
DNA: TGTGCCAGCAGCCAAGATAGTACGGGTAGGGGAGGCTACACCTTC